A single sample is the source of the 6 T cell receptor beta chains below, sequenced in a study of shared clonotypes between healthy human individuals. Repertoires were generated with immunoSEQ multiplex PCR, while TCRdb's copy carries only in-frame clones and drops some. Of about 2.4 million clones listed, 90% to 95% are singletons. The sequenced sample consisted of naive CD4+ T cells sorted from blood. The sample's subset: CD45RA+ positively selected. The receptors come from a man in his late teens or twenties in good health.

This clone was counted a single time. The chain joins TRBV7-2 to TRBJ2-6; D may match TRBD1 or TRBD2 (5 bases each). V was cut by 2 bases and J by 0 bases, with 11 bases left in between. CDR1 and CDR2 (germline): SGHTA, FQGNSA. This CDR3 region has 17 residues. CDR3 coding DNA: TGTGCCAGCAGCTTATTTGGGGGACCCTCTGGGGCCAACGTCCTGACTTTC. Its translation: CASSLFGGPSGANVLTF.

The gene calls are TRBV7-2 and TRBJ1-1, with D perhaps TRBD1 (6 bases). Trimming took 2 bases from V and 4 from J, leaving 14 bases between them. Germline V gene sequence: CDR1 SGHTA, CDR2 FQGNSA. This CDR3 comprises 15 residues. CDR3 sequence reads: CASSLYAGESTEAFF. The CDR3 DNA reads as TGTGCCAGCAGCTTATACGCAGGGGAGAGCACTGAAGCTTTCTTT.

The chain uses TRBV12-5 and TRBJ2-1, with no clear D. Germline CDR1 and CDR2: LGHNT and FRNRAP. This CDR3 contains 13 residues. V shed 1 base and J shed 7 bases, with 8 bases lying between them. The CDR3 spells CASGLGNRNEQFF. The CDR3 coding sequence is TGTGCTAGTGGTTTGGGGAATCGGAATGAGCAGTTCTTC.

This clone was recorded a few times. Additional DNA sequences in this sample encode the identical CDR3. This sequence joins TRBV11-3 and TRBJ1-1, with D possibly being TRBD1 (5 bases). The V end was cut by 1 base, the J end by 1 base, with 7 bases between. The CDR3 extends over 14 amino acids. The germline gives CDR1 SGHNT, CDR2 YENEEA. The CDR3 region has the DNA TGTGCCAGCAGCTTAGGGAGGGGGAACACTGAAGCTTTCTTT. Amino acids: CASSLGRGNTEAFF.

V is TRBV6-6 and J is TRBJ2-3, with a possible D match to TRBD2 (5 bases). The CDR3 sequence is 14 residues long. Trimming removed 5 bases from V and 0 bases from J, with 9 bases in between. Germline loops: CDR1 MNHNY, CDR2 SVGAGI (reference sequence). The CDR3 is CASSPRTSTDTQYF. CDR3 nucleotides: TGTGCCAGCAGTCCCCGGACTAGCACAGATACGCAGTATTTT.

The chain has TRBV27 and TRBJ1-5, with TRBD1 matching 8 bases. The CDR3 sequence is 15 residues long. CDR1 MNHEY and CDR2 SMNVEV come from the germline V gene (reference sequence). V trimming: 4 bases; J trimming: 3 bases; junction bases outside the gene matches: 5. DNA of the CDR3: TGTGCCAGCAGTTGGGGGACAGGTACCAATCAGCCCCAGCATTTT. This sequence encodes CASSWGTGTNQPQHF.